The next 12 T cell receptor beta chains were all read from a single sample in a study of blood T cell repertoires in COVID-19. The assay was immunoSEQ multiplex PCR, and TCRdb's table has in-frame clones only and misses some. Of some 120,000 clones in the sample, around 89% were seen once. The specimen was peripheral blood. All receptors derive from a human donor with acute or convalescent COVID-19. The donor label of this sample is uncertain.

The CDR3 bases are TGTGCTAGTGGTTTGGGGCAGGGGGTGAACACTGAAGCTTTCTTT. Its protein product is CASGLGQGVNTEAFF. V and J are TRBV12-5 and TRBJ1-1, with 7 positions matching TRBD1. This CDR3 spans 15 amino acids. Germline lookup yields CDR1 LGHNT and CDR2 FRNRAP. J lost 0 bases, V lost 1 base, and 2 bases had no gene match.

The CDR3: CASSYSGLNYGYTF. CDR3 DNA sequence: TGTGCCAGCAGTTACTCGGGCCTTAACTATGGCTACACCTTC. V is TRBV6-2 or TRBV6-3 and J is TRBJ1-2; D unclear. The length of the CDR3 is 14 residues. Trimming shortened V by 0 bases and J by 1 base, and 6 bases separated the two germline ends. CDR1 is MNHEY and CDR2 is SVGEGT in the germline V gene.

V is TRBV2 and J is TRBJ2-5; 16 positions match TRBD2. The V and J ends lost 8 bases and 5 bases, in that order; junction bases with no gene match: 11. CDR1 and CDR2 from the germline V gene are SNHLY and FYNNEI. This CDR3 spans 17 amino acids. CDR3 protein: CASRPGTSGGAVETQYF. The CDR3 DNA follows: TGTGCCAGCCGTCCCGGGACTAGCGGGGGGGCCGTGGAGACCCAGTACTTC.

The CDR3 DNA follows: TGTGCCAGCAGCCCCAGGTTAAATTCACCCCTCCACTTT. Translation: CASSPRLNSPLHF. The V call is TRBV9, the J call TRBJ1-6, with unresolved D. This CDR3 has 13 amino acids. CDR1 and CDR2 (germline): SGDLS, YYNGEE. V was trimmed by 4 bases and J by 7 bases, leaving 9 bases between them.

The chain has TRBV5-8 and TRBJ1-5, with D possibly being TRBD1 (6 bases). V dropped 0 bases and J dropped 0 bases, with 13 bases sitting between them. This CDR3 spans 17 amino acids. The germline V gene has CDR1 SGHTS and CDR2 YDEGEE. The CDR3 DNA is TGTGCCAGCAGCTTGGGGACAGATGCCTATAGCAATCAGCCCCAGCATTTT. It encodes CASSLGTDAYSNQPQHF.

The CDR3 region has the DNA TGTGCCAGCAGCCAAGTGTACCTGCGGGGCCAAGAGACCCAGTACTTC. Protein product: CASSQVYLRGQETQYF. The V and J genes are TRBV14 and TRBJ2-5; D might be TRBD2 (6 bases). The germline V gene encodes CDR1 SGHDN and CDR2 FVKESK. V was pared by 1 base and J by 1 base, with 13 bases between. The CDR3 loop spans 16 amino acids.

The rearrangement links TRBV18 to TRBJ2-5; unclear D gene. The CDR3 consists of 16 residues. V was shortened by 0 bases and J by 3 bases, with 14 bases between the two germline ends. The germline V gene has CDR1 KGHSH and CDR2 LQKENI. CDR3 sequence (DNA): TGTGCCAGCTCACCACCGACGGGTATAGGTGAAGAGACCCAGTACTTC. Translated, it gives CASSPPTGIGEETQYF.

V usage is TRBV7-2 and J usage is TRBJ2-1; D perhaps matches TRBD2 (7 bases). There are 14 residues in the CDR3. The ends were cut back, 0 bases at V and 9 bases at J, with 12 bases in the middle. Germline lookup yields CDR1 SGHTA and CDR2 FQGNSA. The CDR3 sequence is CASSLAGGLSEQFF. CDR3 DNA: TGTGCCAGCAGCTTAGCGGGGGGGCTCAGTGAGCAGTTCTTC.

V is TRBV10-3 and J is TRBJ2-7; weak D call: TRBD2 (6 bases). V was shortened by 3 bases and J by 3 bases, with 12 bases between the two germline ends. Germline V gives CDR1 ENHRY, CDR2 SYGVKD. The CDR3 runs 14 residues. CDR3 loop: CAISDPGGVYEQYF. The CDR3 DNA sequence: TGTGCCATCAGTGACCCCGGGGGAGTCTACGAGCAGTACTTC.

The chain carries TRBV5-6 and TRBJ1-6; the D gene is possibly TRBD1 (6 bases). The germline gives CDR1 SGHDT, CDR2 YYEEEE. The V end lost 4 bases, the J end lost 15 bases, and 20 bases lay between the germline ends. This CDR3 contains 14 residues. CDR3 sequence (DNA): TGTGCCAGCAGCCTAGGACAGAATGTGGGTCTCCTCCACTTT. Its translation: CASSLGQNVGLLHF.

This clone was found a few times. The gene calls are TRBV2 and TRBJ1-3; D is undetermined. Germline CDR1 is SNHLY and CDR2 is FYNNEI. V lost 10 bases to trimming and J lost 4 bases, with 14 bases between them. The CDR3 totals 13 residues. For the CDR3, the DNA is TGTGCCACCCAAGAGGAAGTCGGAAACACCATATATTTT. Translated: CATQEEVGNTIYF.

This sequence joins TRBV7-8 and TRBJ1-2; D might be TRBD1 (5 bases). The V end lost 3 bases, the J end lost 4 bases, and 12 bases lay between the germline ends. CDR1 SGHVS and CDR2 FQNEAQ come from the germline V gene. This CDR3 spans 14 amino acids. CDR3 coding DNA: TGTGCCAGCAGCTTTTACAGAACAGGCTATGGCTACACCTTC. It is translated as CASSFYRTGYGYTF. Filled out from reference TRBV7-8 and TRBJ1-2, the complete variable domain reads GAGVSQSPRYKVAKRGQDVALRCDPISGHVSLFWYQQALGQGPEFLTYFQNEAQLDKSGLPSDRFFAERPEGSVSTLKIQRTQQEDSAVYLCASSFYRTGYGYTFGSGTRLTVV.